The TCR beta chain described here comes from a study of graft-versus-host responses after intestinal transplantation. TCRdb's table, derived via immunoSEQ multiplex PCR, lists solely in-frame clones and lacks some. In the table there are 20,000 to 25,000 clones, around 54% of which are singletons. At the end of the reaction, proliferating CFSE-low CD3+CD4+ and CD3+CD8+ responders were sorted. Germline V CDR1 and CDR2: SGHDN, FVKESK. V lost 3 bases and J lost 6; bases outside the gene matches: 7. This CDR3 contains 14 residues. This chain joins TRBV14 and TRBJ2-7; TRBD1 agrees at 8 bases. This sequence originates from a human patient who received an intestinal transplant. This specimen consisted of alloreactive CD4+ T cells from a mixed lymphocyte reaction culture, obtained before intestinal transplant. Described subset: CFSE-low proliferating T cells sorted from roughly six-day pre-transplant mixed lymphocyte reaction (GvH or HvG direction). CDR3 protein: CASSQLLTGGEQYF. In nucleotides, the CDR3 is TGTGCCAGCAGCCAGCTCCTAACAGGGGGCGAGCAGTACTTC.